This TCR beta chain was retrieved from a study of response to subunit inactivated influenza vaccine. Overall study findings and caveats: Authors suggested few new T cells are recruited by each seasonal influenza vaccination.

CDR1 SGHRS and CDR2 YFSETQ come from the germline V gene. Trimming cost V 6 bases and J 2 bases, with 18 bases left between them. The CDR3 is made up of 16 amino acids. This clonotype was seen repeatedly, ten times or more. As yet, its antigen is unknown. MiXCR, applied by TCRdb to the RT-PCR reads, yields one record per CDR3 protein. The table includes roughly 540,000 distinct CDR3 sequences, roughly 25% detected once. This sample also appeared in a second study, on T cells expressing NK-cell markers. That paper adds: Scientists made TCR beta cDNA using 5'RACE template switching with UMIs. Each TCR beta repertoire originated in sorted T cells that were CD3+CD56+NKG2C+, CD3+CD56+NKG2C- or CD3+CD56-NKG2C+.

The V and J genes are TRBV5-1 and TRBJ1-5; D gene unclear. This sample comprised CD4+ T cells sorted from PBMCs, obtained 11 to 12 days after vaccination. This clonotype was sampled from a man aged 50-59 years who received an inactivated influenza vaccine. For the CDR3, the DNA is TGCGCCAGCAACGACACCCCGGGGAATTGCAATCAGCCCCAGCATTTT. Translated: CASNDTPGNCNQPQHF.